The 4 T cell receptor beta chains below were found in one sample sequenced in a study of blood T cell repertoires in COVID-19. Method: immunoSEQ multiplex PCR; TCRdb's copy keeps in-frame clones and lacks some. The sample consists of around 450,000 clones, about 85% of them appearing once. The sequencing input was PBMCs or T cells enriched from blood (not recorded which). The receptors were gathered from a woman aged 18-30 years who had recovered from COVID-19.

This sequence joins TRBV5-1 and TRBJ2-7; D unclear. Germline V CDR1 and CDR2: SGHRS, YFSETQ. V lost 1 base, J lost 0 bases, and 17 bases lay in between. The CDR3 has 17 residues. In nucleotides, the CDR3 is TGCGCCAGCAGCTTGCAAGATTGGGTATCGGGCTCCTACGAGCAGTACTTC. Translated, it gives CASSLQDWVSGSYEQYF.

The rearrangement uses TRBV30 and TRBJ1-1; D is perhaps TRBD1 (5 bases). V lost 3 bases and J lost 5, with 19 bases in between. There are 15 residues in the CDR3. Per the germline V gene, CDR1 is GTSNPN and CDR2 is SVGIG (reference sequence). The CDR3 nucleotides read TGTGCCTGGAGGCTAATCCTCAGGGTCGGTACTGAAGCTTTCTTT. Its translation is CAWRLILRVGTEAFF.

This chain joins TRBV19 and TRBJ2-7, with unresolved D. Germline V lookup: CDR1 LNHDA, CDR2 SQIVND (reference sequence). CDR3 size: 14 residues. V gave up 1 base and J gave up 2 bases, with 9 bases separating them. The CDR3 loop reads CASSIVGSTYEQYF. CDR3 sequence (DNA): TGTGCCAGTAGTATAGTTGGCAGTACCTACGAGCAGTACTTC.

This chain links TRBV18 with TRBJ1-2, with TRBD1 as a possible D gene (5 bases). CDR3 size: 14 residues. Germline CDR1 reads KGHSH; CDR2 reads LQKENI. V dropped 4 bases and J dropped 2 bases, with 11 bases sitting between them. CDR3 loop: CASSLPTVNYGYTF. The CDR3 nucleotides read TGTGCCAGCTCACTCCCGACAGTCAACTATGGCTACACCTTC. The full variable domain, with the rest looked up from reference TRBV18 and TRBJ1-2, is NAGVMQNPRHLVRRRGQEARLRCSPMKGHSHVYWYRQLPEEGLKFMVYLQKENIIDESGMPKERFSAEFPKEGPSILRIQQVVRGDSAAYFCASSLPTVNYGYTFGSGTRLTVV.